This entry describes one TCR beta chain. This specimen comes from a study of response to subunit inactivated influenza vaccine. TCRdb re-called the RT-PCR reads through MiXCR, storing one row per CDR3 protein. In the table there are under 200,000 distinct CDR3 sequences, more than 10% of which are singletons. The same data also contributed to another study, on T cells expressing NK-cell markers. From that paper: The cDNA for TCR beta came from 5'RACE template switching with UMIs.

The sample consisted of CD8+ T cells sorted from PBMCs, taken roughly 12 days after vaccination. This TCR was sampled from a man aged 45-65 years who received an inactivated influenza vaccine.

In nucleotides, the CDR3 is TGTGCCAGCAACCGAGCGGGGGGCGACGAGCAGTACTTC. This encodes CASNRAGGDEQYF. V and J are TRBV6-1 and TRBJ2-7, with 9 bases that match TRBD2. Trimming took 7 bases from V and 5 from J; bases not matched to a gene: 6. Germline loops: CDR1 MNHNS, CDR2 SASEGT. The CDR3 length is 13 residues.